Listed below are T cell receptor beta chains from one sample, sequenced in a study of cytomegalovirus exposure and HLA in healthy donors. TCRdb keeps only in-frame clones here, not all; method: immunoSEQ multiplex PCR. The table includes over 100,000 clones, about 8.5% detected once. Sequencing used PBMCs. The source is a man between 35 and 55 years old in good health and CMV-seronegative. CDR3s include the opening cysteine and the closing phenylalanine or tryptophan. The order of the fields is V gene, D gene, J gene, clone size, CDR3 DNA, CDR3 protein. A D gene is named only where the DNA matches it firmly. Expanded clones get a size class; other rows say once, few or many, or leave the size out.

v_gene: TRBV5-1
d_gene: .
j_gene: TRBJ1-2
abundance: few
CDR3nt: TGCGCCAGCAGCTTGGGTCAGAACTATGGCTACACCTTC
CDR3aa: CASSLGQNYGYTF

v_gene: TRBV7-3
d_gene: TRBD2
j_gene: TRBJ2-1
abundance: .
CDR3nt: TGTGCCAGCAGCATACTAGCGGGGAGAAGTAACAATGAGCAGTTCTTC
CDR3aa: CASSILAGRSNNEQFF

v_gene: TRBV2
d_gene: .
j_gene: TRBJ2-5
abundance: .
CDR3nt: TGTGCCAGCAGTGAAGCGCGGGGCTGGGGGGAGACCCAGTACTTC
CDR3aa: CASSEARGWGETQYF

v_gene: TRBV11-2
d_gene: TRBD1
j_gene: TRBJ1-6
abundance: few
CDR3nt: TGTGCCAGCAGCGGCCGGGACAGGGGGGAAGGATCACCCCTCCACTTT
CDR3aa: CASSGRDRGEGSPLHF

v_gene: TRBV10-3
d_gene: .
j_gene: TRBJ2-2
abundance: .
CDR3nt: TGTGCCATCAGTGACCCACAGGGAAAGTACACCGGGGAGCTGTTTTTT
CDR3aa: CAISDPQGKYTGELFF

v_gene: TRBV19
d_gene: .
j_gene: TRBJ1-2
abundance: once
CDR3nt: TGTGCCAGTAGTCAGGACATCCGCTATGGCTACACCTTC
CDR3aa: CASSQDIRYGYTF

v_gene: TRBV19
d_gene: .
j_gene: TRBJ2-2
abundance: .
CDR3nt: TGTGCCAGTAAATCAGGGGTCACCGGGGAGCTGTTTTTT
CDR3aa: CASKSGVTGELFF

v_gene: TRBV7-5
d_gene: .
j_gene: TRBJ2-7
abundance: few
CDR3nt: TGTGCCAGAAGCTTAGGGCCGGGGGACTACGAGCAGTACTTC
CDR3aa: CARSLGPGDYEQYF

v_gene: TRBV7-2
d_gene: TRBD2
j_gene: TRBJ2-2
abundance: .
CDR3nt: TGTGCCAGCAGCTTAGCCCTACTAGCGGGAGCTAACACCGGGGAGCTGTTTTTT
CDR3aa: CASSLALLAGANTGELFF

v_gene: TRBV7-9
d_gene: .
j_gene: TRBJ1-3
abundance: few
CDR3nt: TGTGCCAGCAGCTTAGGGGGAGGGTCCCACTCTGGAAACACCATATATTTT
CDR3aa: CASSLGGGSHSGNTIYF

v_gene: TRBV29-1
d_gene: TRBD2
j_gene: TRBJ2-3
abundance: .
CDR3nt: TGCAGCGTCTGTACTAGCGGGGGCGGAAATACGCAGTATTTT
CDR3aa: CSVCTSGGGNTQYF

v_gene: TRBV19
d_gene: .
j_gene: TRBJ1-5
abundance: few
CDR3nt: TGTGCCAGTAGTACCCAAGGAGGGTACCAGCCCCAGCATTTT
CDR3aa: CASSTQGGYQPQHF

v_gene: TRBV6-4
d_gene: .
j_gene: TRBJ1-6
abundance: .
CDR3nt: TGTGCCAGCAGTGACAGGGAGGGTAATTCACCCCTCCACTTT
CDR3aa: CASSDREGNSPLHF

v_gene: TRBV9
d_gene: TRBD1
j_gene: TRBJ1-1
abundance: .
CDR3nt: TGTGCCAGCAGCATCGGACAGGGGGACACTGAAGCTTTCTTT
CDR3aa: CASSIGQGDTEAFF

v_gene: TRBV5-6
d_gene: TRBD1
j_gene: TRBJ1-2
abundance: few
CDR3nt: TGTGCCAGCAGCCATATTCAGGGGGGATATGGCTACACCTTC
CDR3aa: CASSHIQGGYGYTF

v_gene: TRBV2
d_gene: TRBD1
j_gene: TRBJ1-1
abundance: .
CDR3nt: TGTGCCAGCAGGGACAGGTTGGTCTCTGAAGCTTTCTTT
CDR3aa: CASRDRLVSEAFF

v_gene: TRBV6-6
d_gene: TRBD2
j_gene: TRBJ2-1
abundance: few
CDR3nt: TGTGCCAGCAGAACTAGCGGGGAGAACAATGAGCAGTTCTTC
CDR3aa: CASRTSGENNEQFF

v_gene: TRBV4-1
d_gene: TRBD2
j_gene: TRBJ2-7
abundance: few
CDR3nt: TGCGCCAGCAGCCAGGAAGTAGCGGGGGCGTTCTACGAGCAGTACTTC
CDR3aa: CASSQEVAGAFYEQYF

v_gene: TRBV15
d_gene: .
j_gene: TRBJ1-6
abundance: few
CDR3nt: TGTGCCACCAGCAGAGGGGGCACCAGCTCCTATAATTCACCCCTCCACTTT
CDR3aa: CATSRGGTSSYNSPLHF

v_gene: TRBV6-5
d_gene: TRBD1
j_gene: TRBJ1-2
abundance: .
CDR3nt: TGTGCCAGCAGAAGCGGCGAGGGGGCGGGGGGCTACACCTTC
CDR3aa: CASRSGEGAGGYTF

v_gene: TRBV5-1
d_gene: TRBD1
j_gene: TRBJ1-3
abundance: few
CDR3nt: TGCGCCAGCAGCCCCAGGACAGGCGGAAACACCATATATTTT
CDR3aa: CASSPRTGGNTIYF

v_gene: TRBV6-1
d_gene: .
j_gene: TRBJ2-7
abundance: .
CDR3nt: TGTGCCAGCAGTGAACCGTCGGTAGCCCCTTACGAGCAGTACTTC
CDR3aa: CASSEPSVAPYEQYF

v_gene: TRBV2
d_gene: TRBD1
j_gene: TRBJ1-5
abundance: .
CDR3nt: TGTGCCAGCAGGGGGGACAGGGCCAGCAATCAGCCCCAGCATTTT
CDR3aa: CASRGDRASNQPQHF

v_gene: TRBV11-2
d_gene: TRBD2
j_gene: TRBJ2-3
abundance: few
CDR3nt: TGTGCCAGCAGCTTAGAGGCCCGGACTAGACGCACAGATACGCAGTATTTT
CDR3aa: CASSLEARTRRTDTQYF

v_gene: TRBV4-2
d_gene: TRBD1
j_gene: TRBJ1-1
abundance: .
CDR3nt: TGTGCCAGCAGCCAAGAGACCTACAGGGGGACTGAAGCTTTCTTT
CDR3aa: CASSQETYRGTEAFF

v_gene: TRBV4-1
d_gene: TRBD2
j_gene: TRBJ2-7
abundance: .
CDR3nt: TGCGCCAGCAGCCAAGCGGGACTAGCCTTTAACGAGCAGTACTTC
CDR3aa: CASSQAGLAFNEQYF

v_gene: TRBV2
d_gene: TRBD1
j_gene: TRBJ1-2
abundance: .
CDR3nt: TGTGCCAGCAGACGGGACAGGGCCTCAACCGCTTATGGCTACACCTTC
CDR3aa: CASRRDRASTAYGYTF

v_gene: TRBV10-1
d_gene: .
j_gene: TRBJ2-3
abundance: .
CDR3nt: TGCGCCAGCAGTTTTACCGACAGAGATACGCAGTATTTT
CDR3aa: CASSFTDRDTQYF

v_gene: TRBV6-1
d_gene: .
j_gene: TRBJ1-1
abundance: few
CDR3nt: TGTGCCAGCATCCAGGACGGGGGGAACACTGAAGCTTTCTTT
CDR3aa: CASIQDGGNTEAFF

v_gene: TRBV2
d_gene: TRBD1
j_gene: TRBJ1-3
abundance: few
CDR3nt: TGTGCCAGCAGTCCGACAGGGGCTGGAAACACCATATATTTT
CDR3aa: CASSPTGAGNTIYF

v_gene: TRBV6-1
d_gene: TRBD2
j_gene: TRBJ2-3
abundance: few
CDR3nt: TGTGCCAGCATCCAAGGACTAGCGGGAGCAGATACGCAGTATTTT
CDR3aa: CASIQGLAGADTQYF

v_gene: TRBV11-3
d_gene: TRBD1
j_gene: TRBJ1-1
abundance: few
CDR3nt: TGTGCCAGCAGCCTGACAGGGGGGAACACTGAAGCTTTCTTT
CDR3aa: CASSLTGGNTEAFF

v_gene: TRBV7-8
d_gene: .
j_gene: TRBJ2-3
abundance: few
CDR3nt: TGTGCCAGCAGCACCCGACAGGTCCAGGGTACGCAGTATTTT
CDR3aa: CASSTRQVQGTQYF

v_gene: TRBV30
d_gene: TRBD1
j_gene: TRBJ2-7
abundance: .
CDR3nt: TGTGCCTGCGAGATGAAGGGACAGTTCTCCTACGAGCAGTACTTC
CDR3aa: CACEMKGQFSYEQYF

v_gene: TRBV5-1
d_gene: TRBD1
j_gene: TRBJ2-2
abundance: few
CDR3nt: TGCGCCACCCGCCCCCAAACAGGGGGCATCGGGGAGCTGTTTTTT
CDR3aa: CATRPQTGGIGELFF

v_gene: TRBV21-1
d_gene: .
j_gene: TRBJ1-1
abundance: .
CDR3nt: TGTGCCAGCAGCCCCCGGGGACAGATAAACACTGAAGCTTTCTTT
CDR3aa: CASSPRGQINTEAFF

v_gene: TRBV7-9
d_gene: .
j_gene: TRBJ2-2
abundance: few
CDR3nt: TGTGCCAGCCTGGGGGCAGGTGGGACCGGGGAGCTGTTTTTT
CDR3aa: CASLGAGGTGELFF

v_gene: TRBV9
d_gene: TRBD2
j_gene: TRBJ2-7
abundance: .
CDR3nt: TGTGCCAGCAGCGTAGGGATACGGGGGGAAGCCTACGAGCAGTACTTC
CDR3aa: CASSVGIRGEAYEQYF

v_gene: TRBV5-1
d_gene: .
j_gene: TRBJ2-3
abundance: .
CDR3nt: TGCGCCAGCACCTCGGGAGTTTTCACAGATACGCAGTATTTT
CDR3aa: CASTSGVFTDTQYF

v_gene: TRBV25-1
d_gene: .
j_gene: TRBJ2-2
abundance: .
CDR3nt: TGTGCCAGCAGTGTGACTCCCGGGGAGCTGTTTTTT
CDR3aa: CASSVTPGELFF